The rows below give T cell receptor beta chains drawn from one sample of a study of T-cell memory formation after mild COVID-19. Using its own MiXCR run on the 5' RACE reads, TCRdb lists one record per CDR3 protein. Here the sample spans fewer than 650,000 distinct CDR3 sequences, approximately 15% being singletons. The sequenced material came from PBMCs or a T cell subset sorted from them (not recorded which). The source of these receptors is an adult woman who had mild COVID-19 (a few samples of this study predate the infection). Cell type and time point are not known. The CDR3 runs from the conserved cysteine through the conserved F or W. The D gene is left open where the match is weak. The size entry is marked missing in some rows and otherwise reads once, few, many or a size class.

V gene	D gene	clone size	J gene	CDR3 DNA	CDR3 protein
TRBV13	.	.	TRBJ2-6	TGTGCCAGCAGCCCGGGGTTCTCTGGGGCCAACGTCCTGACTTTC	CASSPGFSGANVLTF
TRBV4-3	.	.	TRBJ1-2	TGCGCCAGCAGCCAAGATATAGGGCGAGGGTACACCTTC	CASSQDIGRGYTF
TRBV27	.	.	TRBJ1-2	TGTGCCAGCAAGGCAGGTCGCCACCTGACCTTC	CASKAGRHLTF
TRBV6-2/TRBV6-3	.	.	TRBJ1-5	TGTGCCAGCAGTTACCAGGTCGGCAATCAGCCCCAGCATTTT	CASSYQVGNQPQHF
TRBV6-1	.	.	TRBJ1-4	TGTGCCGGGGGACGAACCAGAAATGAAAAACTGTTTTTT	CAGGRTRNEKLFF
TRBV12-5	.	once	TRBJ2-7	TGTGCTAGTGGTATGAGCTCCTACGAGCAGTACTTC	CASGMSSYEQYF
TRBV7-9	TRBD2	few	TRBJ2-1	TGTGCCAGCAGCTCACATGGGACTAGCCAAGCGGTGAATGAGCAGTTCTTC	CASSSHGTSQAVNEQFF
TRBV11-3	.	few	TRBJ2-3	TGTGCCAGCAGCTTGGGTATCACGGGCCGCCCAGATACGCAGTATTTT	CASSLGITGRPDTQYF
TRBV29-1	TRBD2	few	TRBJ2-7	TGCAGCGTTGCGGGAGGGCCCGCCTACGAGCAGTACTTC	CSVAGGPAYEQYF
TRBV7-9	TRBD2	.	TRBJ2-7	TGTGCCAGCAGCCCTCGACTGGGCGGGAGGGTCGCAGGCGACGAGCAGTACTTC	CASSPRLGGRVAGDEQYF
TRBV6-6	TRBD1	few	TRBJ1-1	TGTGCCAGCACGCTTCGAACAGGGGCGAGGAACACTGAAGCTTTCTTT	CASTLRTGARNTEAFF
TRBV7-8	.	.	TRBJ2-7	TGTGCCAGCAGCTTAGAGCAGGGTGTCTCCTACGAGCAGTACTTC	CASSLEQGVSYEQYF
TRBV4-1	TRBD2	few	TRBJ2-7	TGCGCCAGCAGCCAAGATCGGGTTGGAGTAGCGGGGGGCTACGAGCAGTACTTC	CASSQDRVGVAGGYEQYF
TRBV27	.	.	TRBJ2-2	TGTGCCAGCACCCAGCACACGACCGGGGAGCTGTTTTTT	CASTQHTTGELFF
TRBV25-1	.	.	TRBJ1-2	TGTGCCAGCAGTGGAAGACGGGGAGCCTTCTATGGCTACACCTTC	CASSGRRGAFYGYTF
TRBV6-2/TRBV6-3	.	.	TRBJ1-5	TGTGCCAGCAGAAGAGAGGTAGGGCCCCAGCATTTT	CASRREVGPQHF
TRBV27	.	.	TRBJ2-3	TGTGCCAGCAGTTTGGAGGGCCGGCGAGGGGCTAGCACAGATACGCAGTATTTT	CASSLEGRRGASTDTQYF
TRBV23-1	.	few	TRBJ2-1	TGCGCCAGCAGTCAATCGCCCCCTTCCCGGAAGAACAATGAGCAGTTCTTC	CASSQSPPSRKNNEQFF
TRBV12-3/TRBV12-4	.	few	TRBJ1-1	TGTGCCAGCAGTGCCCAAGACAGTTACAACTCTGAAGCTTTCTTT	CASSAQDSYNSEAFF
TRBV20-1	TRBD2	.	TRBJ2-7	TGCAGTGCTAGACCTGGCAGCGGGGCCTACGAGCAGTACTTC	CSARPGSGAYEQYF
TRBV9	.	few	TRBJ2-1	TGTGCCAGCACCGGAGGTGGGGGAAATGAGCAGTTCTTC	CASTGGGGNEQFF
TRBV7-9	.	few	TRBJ2-5	TGTGCCAGCAGCTTAGGGGGGACTGGAGGGCGAGAGACCCAGTACTTC	CASSLGGTGGRETQYF
TRBV5-1	.	.	TRBJ1-1	TGCGCCAGCAGCTCTTGGGGGGCCGAGACTCGAGCTTTCTTT	CASSSWGAETRAFF
TRBV6-2/TRBV6-3	.	.	TRBJ1-2	TGTGCCAGCAGCTCCGGTAGAAGCTATGGCTACACCTTC	CASSSGRSYGYTF
TRBV5-1	.	few	TRBJ1-1	TGCGCCAGCAGCTTGGATCGAAGGACTGAAGCTTTCTTT	CASSLDRRTEAFF